Presented here are 32 T cell receptor beta chains from one specimen sequenced in a study of response to subunit inactivated influenza vaccine. TCRdb reanalysed the RT-PCR reads using MiXCR and keeps one entry per CDR3 protein. The sample records almost 600,000 distinct CDR3 sequences, around 15% being singletons. The sequenced sample was PBMCs from blood, obtained roughly 13 days after vaccination. The receptors were sampled from a man aged 45-60 years who received an inactivated influenza vaccine.

This clonotype was counted only a few times. V usage is TRBV28 and J usage is TRBJ1-4, with TRBD1 matching over 11 bases. After removal of 6 bases from V and 7 bases from J, the junction contained 10 bases not matched to a gene. The CDR3 consists of 16 residues. Germline CDR1 reads MDHEN; CDR2 reads SYDVKM. CDR3 amino acids: CASSPLPGQGGEKLFF. The CDR3 bases are TGTGCCAGCAGCCCGCTCCCGGGACAGGGGGGTGAAAAACTGTTTTTT.

This clonotype showed up just a few times. The V gene is TRBV29-1, the J gene TRBJ2-2; D call uncertain. The CDR3 contains 13 residues. In germline, CDR1 is SQVTM, CDR2 ANQGSEA. V was pared by 3 bases and J by 4 bases, with 9 bases between. The CDR3 sequence: CSVEAGSTGELFF. In DNA form, the CDR3 reads TGCAGCGTTGAGGCAGGTAGCACCGGGGAGCTGTTTTTT.

This clonotype was picked up many times. The chain uses TRBV6-2 or TRBV6-3 and TRBJ2-7; the D is unclear. The germline V and J ends were trimmed by 5 bases and 6 bases, with 14 bases remaining between them. The CDR3 loop spans 13 amino acids. Germline-derived CDR1 and CDR2 are MNHEY and SVGEGT. CDR3 bases: TGTGCCAGCAGTAAAGGGCCGCCTTTCGAGCAGTACTTC. Protein sequence: CASSKGPPFEQYF.

This clonotype was picked up a small number of times. Here the CDR3 DNA reads TGCAGTGCTCGGAGCGGCGGGAGGATTTACAATGAGCAGTTCTTC. Amino acid sequence: CSARSGGRIYNEQFF. V is TRBV20-1 and J is TRBJ2-1, with 8 bases identical to TRBD2. This CDR3 region has 15 residues. In germline, CDR1 is DFQATT, CDR2 SNEGSKA (reference sequence). J was trimmed by 4 bases and V by 5 bases; bases with no gene match: 10.

This clonotype was seen only a few times. The chain recombines TRBV5-6 with TRBJ1-2; D may be TRBD1 (5 bases). The germline gives CDR1 SGHDT, CDR2 YYEEEE. V was shortened by 4 bases and J by 2 bases, with 12 bases between the two germline ends. CDR3 size: 14 residues. In DNA, the CDR3 is TGTGCCAGCAGCACCGGGACTGGGAACTATGGCTACACCTTC. It specifies CASSTGTGNYGYTF. The whole variable domain, filled in from reference TRBV5-6 and TRBJ1-2, reads DAGVTQSPTHLIKTRGQQVTLRCSPKSGHDTVSWYQQALGQGPQFIFQYYEEEERQRGNFPDRFSGHQFPNYSSELNVNALLLGDSALYLCASSTGTGNYGYTFGSGTRLTVV.

This clonotype was counted a few times. The chain recombines TRBV5-5 with TRBJ2-1; the match to TRBD1 covers 9 bases. Germline loops: CDR1 SGHKS, CDR2 YYEKEE (reference sequence). This CDR3 comprises 15 residues. V was pared by 4 bases and J by 9 bases, with 11 bases of the junction left unmatched. The CDR3 coding sequence is TGTGCCAGCAGCAAGGGGACAGGGAAGGGGGGTGAGCAGTTCTTC. Translation gives CASSKGTGKGGEQFF.

The V gene is TRBV28, the J gene TRBJ2-5; D remains unclear. V lost 5 bases to trimming and J lost 2 bases, with 12 bases between them. Germline lookup yields CDR1 MDHEN and CDR2 SYDVKM. This CDR3 has 14 residues. CDR3 sequence reads: CASSVLQEQETQYF. CDR3 DNA: TGTGCCAGCAGTGTTTTGCAGGAACAAGAGACCCAGTACTTC.

This chain links TRBV5-1 with TRBJ1-1, with D tentatively TRBD1 (5 bases). The V gene's germline CDR1 is SGHRS and CDR2 YFSETQ. V dropped 1 base and J dropped 1 base, with 11 bases sitting between them. The length of the CDR3 is 15 residues. The CDR3 is CASSLSGAANTEAFF. In DNA form, the CDR3 reads TGCGCCAGCAGCTTGAGTGGGGCCGCGAACACTGAAGCTTTCTTT.

Only a few counts were recorded for this clonotype. This chain links TRBV19 with TRBJ1-2; no definite D call. Germline CDR1 reads LNHDA; CDR2 reads SQIVND (reference sequence). This CDR3 has 13 amino acids. V was clipped by 2 bases and J by 5 bases, with 9 bases between them. CDR3 coding DNA: TGTGCCAGTAGTATAAAGACGGAGTATGGCTACACCTTC. This translates into CASSIKTEYGYTF.

The rearrangement joins TRBV20-1 to TRBJ1-1; D not resolved. This CDR3 region has 12 residues. CDR1 is DFQATT, CDR2 SNEGSKA, per germline (reference sequence). Trimming pared 4 bases from V and 3 bases from J, leaving 9 bases between. The CDR3: CSATQVHTEAFF. The CDR3 region has the DNA TGCAGTGCTACACAAGTGCACACTGAAGCTTTCTTT.

This chain connects TRBV7-2 to TRBJ2-2; 12 bases fit TRBD1. Germline CDR1 reads SGHTA; CDR2 reads FQGNSA. The CDR3 has 16 residues. J lost 6 bases, V lost 6 bases, and 8 bases had no gene match. The CDR3 DNA is TGTGCCAGCAGTCTCATGGGACAGGGGGCCGCCGGGGAGCTGTTTTTT. Translating it yields CASSLMGQGAAGELFF.

V usage is TRBV6-5 and J usage is TRBJ2-7; D is uncertain. Germline values: CDR1 MNHEY, CDR2 SVGAGI. V lost 0 bases and J lost 3, with 6 bases in between. CDR3 length equals 13 residues. The CDR3 here is CASSYSSVYEQYF. The CDR3, as DNA: TGTGCCAGCAGTTACTCGTCAGTCTACGAGCAGTACTTC.

The chain uses TRBV6-2 or TRBV6-3 and TRBJ2-5; 12 bases line up with TRBD2. The J segment lost 1 base and the V segment lost 4 bases, leaving 4 bases of the junction unmatched. This CDR3 is 16 amino acids long. The germline V gene encodes CDR1 MNHEY and CDR2 SVGEGT. This CDR3 reads CASSSGTSGLQETQYF. The DNA for the CDR3 is TGTGCCAGCAGTTCGGGGACTAGCGGGCTCCAAGAGACCCAGTACTTC.

The chain links TRBV11-2 to TRBJ2-5; 12 positions agree with TRBD1. J gave up 5 bases and V 5 bases, and 9 bases lay outside the gene matches. CDR3 size: 16 residues. Germline values: CDR1 SGHAT, CDR2 FQNNGV. The DNA for the CDR3 is TGTGCCAGCAGCCCGATGCTGGGACAGGGGGCTGAGACCCAGTACTTC. Its translation is CASSPMLGQGAETQYF.

This chain uses TRBV11-2 with TRBJ2-3; maybe TRBD2 (5 bases). Germline values: CDR1 SGHAT, CDR2 FQNNGV. This CDR3 contains 12 residues. The germline V and J ends were trimmed by 8 bases and 5 bases, with 11 bases remaining between them. CDR3 loop: CASGSLEDTQYF. The CDR3 nucleotides read TGTGCCAGCGGGAGTCTTGAAGATACGCAGTATTTT.

This clonotype was seen ten or more times. The J gene is TRBJ2-1, the V gene TRBV3-1, with D hard to call. The CDR3 consists of 16 residues. The germline V gene encodes CDR1 LGHDT and CDR2 YNNKEL (reference sequence). V gave up 3 bases and J gave up 2 bases, with 14 bases separating them. The CDR3 sequence: CASSQAGETTYNEQFF. CDR3 bases: TGTGCCAGCAGCCAGGCAGGTGAAACTACCTACAATGAGCAGTTCTTC.

On this clonotype itself: Mismatch with germline at one junction end may stem from a read error. The gene calls are TRBV6-5 and TRBJ1-1; TRBD1 matches at 7 bases. The CDR3 is 14 amino acids. Per germline, CDR1 MNHEY and CDR2 SVGAGI. The CDR3 DNA reads as TGTGCCAGCACTTACAGGGGATGGAACACTGAAGCTTTCTTT. Protein product: CASTYRGWNTEAFF.

There are a few counts of this clonotype. The gene calls are TRBV2 and TRBJ2-7; no clear D. This CDR3 region has 12 residues. CDR1 and CDR2 from the germline V gene are SNHLY and FYNNEI. V was trimmed by 4 bases and J by 3 bases, leaving 7 bases between them. This CDR3 is CASSVAFYEQYF. Written as DNA, the CDR3 is TGTGCCAGCAGTGTAGCCTTCTACGAGCAGTACTTC.

This chain joins TRBV5-6 and TRBJ2-3; D is perhaps TRBD1 (6 bases). V was cut by 7 bases and J by 0 bases, with 9 bases left in between. The germline V gene encodes CDR1 SGHDT and CDR2 YYEEEE. The CDR3 extends over 13 amino acids. CDR3: CASVQGSTDTQYF. Written as DNA, the CDR3 is TGTGCCAGCGTACAGGGAAGCACAGATACGCAGTATTTT.

In its sample, this clonotype was seen a few times. CDR3 bases: TGCAGTGCTAGAGACCCATCTAACAATGAGCAGTTCTTC. It codes for CSARDPSNNEQFF. The chain uses TRBV20-1 and TRBJ2-1; the D is unclear. This CDR3 has 13 residues. Trimming shortened V by 0 bases and J by 5 bases, and 8 bases separated the two germline ends. Germline lookup yields CDR1 DFQATT and CDR2 SNEGSKA (reference sequence).

This clonotype was seen a handful of times. The V gene is TRBV6-2 or TRBV6-3, the J gene TRBJ2-5; D assignment may be TRBD1 or TRBD2 (6 bases each). CDR1 and CDR2 (germline): MNHEY, SVGEGT. The CDR3 contains 15 residues. The V end lost 2 bases, the J end lost 3 bases, and 13 bases lay between the germline ends. CDR3 nucleotides: TGTGCCAGCAGTTACCGCGGGACACTGAAAGAGACCCAGTACTTC. Residues: CASSYRGTLKETQYF.

This clonotype was observed a few times. J is TRBJ2-7 and V is TRBV20-1; 12 positions agree with TRBD2. The CDR3 consists of 14 residues. The J segment lost 3 bases and the V segment lost 5 bases, leaving 5 bases of the junction unmatched. Germline V gives CDR1 DFQATT, CDR2 SNEGSKA (reference sequence). The CDR3 spells CSAEPLAGGYEQYF. Here the CDR3 DNA reads TGCAGTGCTGAACCACTAGCGGGAGGCTACGAGCAGTACTTC.

The chain couples TRBV21-1 to TRBJ2-7; the tabulated D call, TRBD1, remains unverified against the DNA. TRBV21-1 is noted as a pseudogene. CDR3 length: 11 residues. Here the CDR3 DNA reads TGTGCCAGCAGCAAAGCGGCCCCCCAGTACTTC. Protein product: CASSKAAPQYF.

This clonotype was recorded many times. The genes are TRBV3-1 and TRBJ2-1; 10 positions match TRBD1. The V segment lost 4 bases and the J segment 9 bases; nucleotides outside the gene matches: 6. This CDR3 has 14 amino acids. Germline CDR1 is LGHDT and CDR2 is YNNKEL (reference sequence). CDR3 in amino acids: CASSPSTGGTEQFF. In DNA, the CDR3 is TGTGCCAGCAGCCCATCGACAGGGGGCACTGAGCAGTTCTTC.

This clonotype has a handful of counts. The chain employs TRBV28 and TRBJ2-3; D not resolved. The CDR3 runs to 15 residues. The germline V gene encodes CDR1 MDHEN and CDR2 SYDVKM. Trimming left V 2 bases short and J 1 base short, with 10 bases between. CDR3 nucleotide sequence: TGTGCCAGCAGTTTACTCGGAACCCGCACAGATACGCAGTATTTT. It codes for CASSLLGTRTDTQYF.

The V gene is TRBV20-1, the J gene TRBJ2-3, with D hard to call. V lost 0 bases, J lost 0 bases, and 13 bases lay in between. CDR1 is DFQATT and CDR2 is SNEGSKA in the germline V gene (reference sequence). CDR3 size: 16 residues. The CDR3 here is CSARDIRPDSTDTQYF. CDR3 DNA: TGCAGTGCTAGAGATATCCGTCCGGACAGCACAGATACGCAGTATTTT.

V is TRBV10-2 and J is TRBJ2-7; D possibly matches TRBD1 or TRBD2 (6 bases each). V lost 1 base and J 2 bases, leaving 9 bases between the germline ends. The CDR3 is 14 amino acids. Germline V gene sequence: CDR1 WSHSY, CDR2 SAAADI. In DNA, the CDR3 is TGCGCCAGCAGTGAGTTGGGGGGCCCCTACGAGCAGTACTTC. As protein: CASSELGGPYEQYF.

This clonotype was detected only a few times. The chain combines TRBV7-9 with TRBJ1-5; maybe TRBD1 (5 bases). CDR1 is SEHNR, CDR2 FQNEAQ, per germline (reference sequence). The CDR3 runs 16 residues. V lost 5 bases, J lost 7 bases, and 21 bases lay in between. For the CDR3, the DNA is TGTGCCAGCAGCCAAGGGACTAATCGGCTCGTCCAGCCCCAGCATTTT. Translated, it gives CASSQGTNRLVQPQHF.

This chain links TRBV10-3 with TRBJ2-1, with D perhaps TRBD1 (6 bases). The CDR3 totals 15 residues. The V gene's germline CDR1 is ENHRY and CDR2 SYGVKD. V was pared by 10 bases and J by 0 bases, with 16 bases between. The CDR3 DNA follows: TGTGCCACGGCCCGGGACAAGAGCTCCTACAATGAGCAGTTCTTC. This gives the protein CATARDKSSYNEQFF.

V usage is TRBV20-1 and J usage is TRBJ2-2; TRBD1 aligns across 7 bases. The V gene's germline CDR1 is DFQATT and CDR2 SNEGSKA (reference sequence). This CDR3 has 15 amino acids. V trimming: 0 bases; J trimming: 6 bases; junction bases outside the gene matches: 7. The CDR3 spells CSARDQGESPGELFF. The CDR3 bases are TGCAGTGCTAGAGATCAGGGGGAGTCGCCCGGGGAGCTGTTTTTT.

This clonotype was seen a few times. This sequence joins TRBV5-1 and TRBJ1-5; no clear D gene. CDR1 is SGHRS and CDR2 is YFSETQ in the germline V gene. The V and J ends lost 5 bases and 6 bases respectively, with 3 bases between them. This CDR3 contains 10 residues. CDR3 DNA: TGCGCCAGCAGTATTCAGCCCCAGCATTTT. Protein sequence: CASSIQPQHF.

The V call is TRBV6-5, the J call TRBJ1-6; maybe TRBD1 (5 bases). Germline CDR1 is MNHEY and CDR2 is SVGAGI. CDR3 length equals 16 residues. The V end was cut by 0 bases, the J end by 7 bases, with 13 bases between. The CDR3 DNA reads as TGTGCCAGCAGTTACTCAAAGGGGAGTGGAAATTCACCCCTCCACTTT. Translating gives CASSYSKGSGNSPLHF.